These T cell receptor beta chains were read from a single sample in a study of blood T cell repertoires in COVID-19. Libraries were prepared by immunoSEQ multiplex PCR; TCRdb keeps only in-frame clonotypes and omits some of them. The sample lists under 300,000 clones; approximately 80% were seen once. Sequenced input: peripheral blood. All receptors derive from a woman aged 60-75 years with active or convalescent COVID-19. CDR3s include the opening cysteine and the closing phenylalanine or tryptophan. D genes are given only for firm matches.

cdr3_aa v_call d_call j_call
CASSRPGSYEQYF TRBV19 . TRBJ2-7
CASSYSNREETQYF TRBV6-5 . TRBJ2-5
CASSLLRLDNTEAFF TRBV2 . TRBJ1-1
CASSVTGGTEAFF TRBV2 TRBD1 TRBJ1-1
CASSEGRGSNGYTF TRBV2 . TRBJ1-2
CASSNQGSPYGYTF TRBV19 . TRBJ1-2
CASSRRAGEADEQYF TRBV7-2 . TRBJ2-7
CASSVWDRGNSPLHF TRBV5-5 TRBD1 TRBJ1-6
CASSLPGQGDYGYTF TRBV27 TRBD1 TRBJ1-2
CASSPDRNYGNTIYF TRBV6-5 TRBD1 TRBJ1-3
CASSLGTSSYNEQFF TRBV5-1 TRBD2 TRBJ2-1
CASSQHPGTVPSGYTF TRBV7-2 TRBD1 TRBJ1-2
CASSETVESDYGYTF TRBV6-1 . TRBJ1-2
CASSLTGTGSYNEQFF TRBV5-1 . TRBJ2-1
CASSLQGDTEAFF TRBV5-1 . TRBJ1-1
CASSTGRVHEQYF TRBV7-9 . TRBJ2-7
CASSPGQGVGYTF TRBV6-5 TRBD1 TRBJ1-2